The present T cell receptor (beta chain) was sequenced within a study of cytomegalovirus exposure and HLA in healthy donors. PCR amplification relied on 60 Vbeta primers (plus 13 Jbeta primers). Assay used: immunoSEQ multiplex PCR; TCRdb lists only in-frame clones, some missing. The data contain tens of thousands of clones, 65% to 80% of them singletons. Each donor was healthy, and each was a bone marrow donor. Specimen: PBMCs. The sequence derives from a woman aged 45 to 65 in good health and CMV-seropositive.

The CDR3 here is CASSLASPSYEQFF. The CDR3 region has the DNA TGTGCCAGTTCTCTAGCGAGCCCCAGCTATGAGCAGTTCTTC. The chain employs TRBV19 and TRBJ2-1, with D perhaps matching TRBD2 (6 bases). Germline V gene sequence: CDR1 LNHDA, CDR2 SQIVND (reference sequence). V lost 8 bases to trimming and J lost 8 bases, with 19 bases between them. The CDR3 covers 14 residues.